This T cell receptor beta chain appears in the sequencing data of a study of shared clonotypes between healthy human individuals. Background on the study: Researchers assigned three CD4 naive, three CD4 memory, two CD8 naive and one CD8 memory plate to each donor.

Free of recent acute infections or vaccinations, the donors were healthy HIV-negative adults. The CDR3 covers 17 residues. Germline CDR1 reads SGDLS; CDR2 reads YYNGEE. V shed 0 bases and J shed 1 base, with 14 bases lying between them. The assay used deep level. An even split of each subset's genomic DNA across several immunoSEQ plates was performed. Repertoires were generated with immunoSEQ multiplex PCR, while TCRdb's copy carries only in-frame clones and drops some. The data hold under 2,500,000 clones, with about 94% observed a single time. The sequenced sample was naive CD4+ T cells sorted from blood. Subset specified: CD45RA+ positively selected. This TCR came from a man younger than 30 in good health. The chain joins TRBV9 to TRBJ2-1; D may be TRBD2 (5 bases). The CDR3 loop is CASSVAHTGSSYNEQFF. In DNA, the CDR3 is TGTGCCAGCAGCGTAGCCCACACGGGGTCTTCCTACAATGAGCAGTTCTTC.